These T cell receptor beta chains were read from a single sample in a study of T cell repertoires in cytomegalovirus infection. TCRdb processed the reads anew with MiXCR; each CDR3 protein has one entry. This table has under 300,000 distinct CDR3 sequences, about 20% appearing once. Their target antigens are unknown. The sequencing used cultured PBMCs, collected from culture after CMV antigen stimulation. The receptors originated from a human donor in good health (CMV status not recorded). Some clones in this sample may be carry-over from other donors' samples. CDR3s include the opening cysteine and the closing phenylalanine or tryptophan. The D gene is left open where the match is weak. Rows may omit the clone size; those that give it use once, few, many or a size class.

>TRBV3-1|TRBJ2-7|NA|NA
TGTGCCAGCAGCCGGCCGGGGGCAGCCACCAAAATCTACGAGCAGTACTTC
CASSRPGAATKIYEQYF
>TRBV7-2|TRBJ2-7|TRBD1|many
TGTGCCAGCAGCCCGGACAGGGGAAAGCAGTACTTC
CASSPDRGKQYF
>TRBV7-6|TRBJ2-1|TRBD2|NA
TGTGCCAGCAGCTCGGCTAGCGGGAGGGCGTCCTACAATGAGCAGTTCTTC
CASSSASGRASYNEQFF
>TRBV20-1|TRBJ2-1|TRBD2|many
TGCAGTGCTTCCGGGACTAGCGGCTACAATGAGCAGTTCTTC
CSASGTSGYNEQFF
>TRBV11-2|TRBJ2-5|NA|many
TGTGCCAGCAAACAGCGGCAAGAGACCCAGTACTTC
CASKQRQETQYF
>TRBV12-3/TRBV12-4|TRBJ2-7|NA|few
TGTGCCAGCAGTTTAAGCGCTGGGCTCGCCCCCTACGAGCAGTACTTC
CASSLSAGLAPYEQYF
>TRBV6-5|TRBJ2-1|NA|many
TGTGCCAGCAGTTACCCGGGGACGGGAAATTACAATGAGCAGTTCTTC
CASSYPGTGNYNEQFF
>TRBV7-9|TRBJ1-4|NA|few
TGTGCCAGCAGCCCTCAGGGAAAACTGTTTTTT
CASSPQGKLFF
>TRBV7-2|TRBJ2-3|TRBD2|NA
TGTGCCAGCAGCTTAGGTCCAGCGGGAGGGTACACAGATACGCAGTATTTT
CASSLGPAGGYTDTQYF
>TRBV6-5|TRBJ1-1|NA|NA
TGTGCCAGCAGTTACTCGATCAGGGGCGACACTGAAGCTTTCTTT
CASSYSIRGDTEAFF
>TRBV7-2|TRBJ1-1|NA|NA
TGTGCCAGCAGCTTAGGCCTCAGGGCTACTGAAGCTTTCTTT
CASSLGLRATEAFF
>TRBV12-3/TRBV12-4|TRBJ1-3|NA|NA
TGTGCCAGCAGTTTATCCCAGGCTCCTGGAAACACCATATATTTT
CASSLSQAPGNTIYF
>TRBV28|TRBJ2-7|NA|few
TGTGCCAGCCCTCCTGTAGGACCCATGAAAGACTACGAGCAGTACTTC
CASPPVGPMKDYEQYF
>TRBV7-8|TRBJ2-1|NA|many
TGTGCCAGCAGCTTAGAATCGGGGGTGGAGTACAATGAGCAGTTCTTC
CASSLESGVEYNEQFF
>TRBV5-5|TRBJ2-1|NA|NA
TGTGCCAGCAGCTTAGAAGCTCTAGACTCCTACAATGAGCAGTTCTTC
CASSLEALDSYNEQFF
>TRBV7-2|TRBJ2-5|NA|many
TGTGCCAGCAGCCTATATTTACGAGAGACCCAGTACTTC
CASSLYLRETQYF
>TRBV28|TRBJ2-2|NA|many
TGTGCCACCCTCCAGTGGGGCAGGAACACCGGGGAGCTGTTTTTT
CATLQWGRNTGELFF
>TRBV5-4|TRBJ2-1|TRBD1|few
TGTGCCAGCAGCGGTGTGGGACAGGGGTTCTACAATGAGCAGTTCTTC
CASSGVGQGFYNEQFF
>TRBV2|TRBJ1-1|NA|NA
TGTGCCAGCAGGTCGAAGACCGATAACACTGAAGCTTTCTTT
CASRSKTDNTEAFF
>TRBV20-1|TRBJ2-7|TRBD2|NA
TGCAGTGCCAATAGCGGGATCTACGAGCAGTACTTC
CSANSGIYEQYF
>TRBV19|TRBJ2-3|TRBD1|few
TGTGCCAGTAGAACCGGACAGGAAACAGATACGCAGTATTTT
CASRTGQETDTQYF
>TRBV20-1|TRBJ2-2|NA|NA
TGCAGTGCTAGAGCAGGAGACACCGGGGAGCTGTTTTTT
CSARAGDTGELFF
>TRBV7-9|TRBJ1-6|NA|NA
TGTGCCAGCAGCTTAGCGGCGGGAAATTCACCCCTCCACTTT
CASSLAAGNSPLHF
>TRBV6-5|TRBJ1-3|TRBD1|NA
TGTGCCAGCAGTTCGACCGGGACAGGGGCTGGAAACACCATATATTTT
CASSSTGTGAGNTIYF